The 14 T cell receptor beta chains below all came from one sample that was sequenced in a study of regulatory and conventional T cells in RAG deficiency. The protocol was immunoSEQ multiplex PCR, while the TCRdb copy is restricted to in-frame clones and leaves out a portion. The data contain about 30,000 clones, roughly three quarters of them seen just once; the ten biggest clones take up around 3.4%. Genomic DNA came from blood conventional CD4+ T cells gated CD25-low CD127-high. These records were also assigned to another study, of regulatory T cells. This second study says: The PCR used 52 TRBV and 13 TRBJ primers.

Sequencing was done on a sample of CD4+ effector T cells sorted from blood. The receptors originated from a human donor in good health.

The V and J genes are TRBV14 and TRBJ1-1; D might be TRBD1 (5 bases). CDR1 is SGHDN, CDR2 FVKESK, per germline. The CDR3 is 17 amino acids. V lost 2 bases and J lost 1, with 17 bases in between. The CDR3 is CASSQLRGVSRNTEAFF. CDR3 coding DNA: TGTGCCAGCAGCCAACTTAGGGGTGTGAGCCGGAACACTGAAGCTTTCTTT.

V and J are TRBV7-9 and TRBJ1-3; 9 bases are a match to TRBD1. This CDR3 comprises 16 residues. Germline V gives CDR1 SEHNR, CDR2 FQNEAQ (reference sequence). V was pared by 5 bases and J by 0 bases, with 5 bases of the junction left unmatched. This CDR3 is CASSVGQGYSGNTIYF. CDR3 bases: TGTGCCAGCAGCGTCGGACAGGGGTACTCTGGAAACACCATATATTTT.

The V gene is TRBV5-1, the J gene TRBJ2-3, with 8 nucleotides matching TRBD1. V was pared by 5 bases and J by 2 bases, with 4 bases of the junction left unmatched. CDR1 is SGHRS, CDR2 YFSETQ, per germline. This CDR3 contains 14 residues. CDR3: CASRTGAVTDTQYF. In nucleotides, the CDR3 is TGCGCCAGCAGGACAGGGGCGGTCACAGATACGCAGTATTTT.

This chain connects TRBV29-1 to TRBJ2-3; no definite D call. The V gene's germline CDR1 is SQVTM and CDR2 ANQGSEA. The CDR3 is 12 amino acids. V dropped 4 bases and J dropped 1 base, with 6 bases sitting between them. CDR3 DNA sequence: TGCAGCGTTGCGACTCGCACAGATACGCAGTATTTT. Amino acid sequence: CSVATRTDTQYF.

The rearrangement uses TRBV5-6 and TRBJ2-2, with D perhaps matching TRBD1 (5 bases). The germline V and J ends were trimmed by 2 bases and 5 bases, with 13 bases remaining between them. CDR3 length equals 15 residues. Germline values: CDR1 SGHDT, CDR2 YYEEEE. CDR3 in DNA: TGTGCCAGCAGCTTATATAGTAGACAGACCGGGGAGCTGTTTTTT. The encoded protein is CASSLYSRQTGELFF.

The chain has TRBV9 and TRBJ1-3, with 8 bases identical to TRBD1. CDR3 size: 15 residues. The junction had 6 bases not matched to a gene; V was cut back by 4 bases and J by 3 bases. Germline V gene data show CDR1 as SGDLS and CDR2 as YYNGEE. This chain's CDR3 is CASSTRTGSGNTIYF. The DNA for the CDR3 is TGTGCCAGCAGCACCCGGACAGGGAGTGGAAACACCATATATTTT.

V gene TRBV27 combines with J gene TRBJ2-7; TRBD1 matches at 9 bases. This CDR3 has 16 amino acids. V was clipped by 3 bases and J by 6 bases; unmatched bases: 12. CDR1 and CDR2 from the germline V gene are MNHEY and SMNVEV (reference sequence). CDR3 DNA sequence: TGTGCCAGCAGTTTGGGACAGGGTCCCTACGCGCGCGAGCAGTACTTC. It translates to CASSLGQGPYAREQYF.

This sequence joins TRBV27 and TRBJ1-6; D is perhaps TRBD1 (6 bases). Between the trimmed V and J ends, which lost 3 bases and 8 bases, there was a span of 8 bases. This CDR3 has 13 residues. Per germline, CDR1 MNHEY and CDR2 SMNVEV (reference sequence). The CDR3 DNA sequence: TGTGCCAGCAGTTTTGGGGGGCATTCACCCCTCCACTTT. Its protein product is CASSFGGHSPLHF.

This clone was observed a handful of times. This rearrangement joins TRBV7-9 to TRBJ1-5; weak D call: TRBD1 (5 bases). There are 14 residues in the CDR3. The germline V gene encodes CDR1 SEHNR and CDR2 FQNEAQ (reference sequence). Deletions cut 4 bases from V and 4 bases from J, with 11 bases between. The CDR3 spells CASSSARGNQPQHF. DNA of the CDR3: TGTGCCAGCAGCTCCGCCCGGGGGAATCAGCCCCAGCATTTT. The full variable domain, in which reference TRBV7-9 and TRBJ1-5 provide the parts outside the CDR3, is DTGVSQNPRHKITKRGQNVTFRCDPISEHNRLYWYRQTLGQGPEFLTYFQNEAQLEKSRLLSDRFSAERPKGSFSTLEIQRTEQGDSAMYLCASSSARGNQPQHFGDGTRLSIL.

V usage is TRBV5-1 and J usage is TRBJ2-7; tentative D call: TRBD2 (6 bases). V lost 0 bases and J 2 bases, leaving 15 bases between the germline ends. Germline loops: CDR1 SGHRS, CDR2 YFSETQ. The CDR3 is made up of 16 amino acids. The CDR3 spells CASSLVRRAGTYEQYF. The CDR3 nucleotides are TGCGCCAGCAGCTTGGTTCGGAGGGCAGGGACCTACGAGCAGTACTTC.

The rearrangement links TRBV28 to TRBJ2-7, with D unclear. CDR1 is MDHEN, CDR2 SYDVKM, per germline. V lost 6 bases and J 4 bases, leaving 10 bases between the germline ends. The CDR3 spans 12 residues. The DNA for the CDR3 is TGTGCCAGCAGCCAAAGGGCATACGAGCAGTACTTC. Its protein product is CASSQRAYEQYF.

This clone was seen just once. This chain links TRBV28 with TRBJ1-5; D perhaps matches TRBD1 (5 bases). Germline values: CDR1 MDHEN, CDR2 SYDVKM. The ends were cut back, 7 bases at V and 5 bases at J, with 21 bases in the middle. The CDR3 sequence is 16 residues long. Here the CDR3 DNA reads TGTGCCAGCATCCCTTCCGGACATTTGGGGTATCAGCCCCAGCATTTT. This gives the protein CASIPSGHLGYQPQHF.

This chain connects TRBV19 to TRBJ2-4; the D is unclear. This CDR3 has 16 residues. V lost 4 bases to trimming and J lost 0 bases, with 13 bases between them. CDR1 is LNHDA and CDR2 is SQIVND in the germline V gene (reference sequence). Here the CDR3 DNA reads TGTGCCAGTAGTAGCCGCCGGGCACTAGCCAAAAACATTCAGTACTTC. Protein sequence: CASSSRRALAKNIQYF.

This chain links TRBV2 with TRBJ1-2; 9 bases agree with TRBD1. In germline, CDR1 is SNHLY, CDR2 FYNNEI. This CDR3 region has 14 residues. J lost 2 bases, V lost 4 bases, and 2 bases had no gene match. CDR3 bases: TGTGCCAGCAGTGCTGGGACAGGGAACTATGGCTACACCTTC. It translates to CASSAGTGNYGYTF.